This TCR beta chain was retrieved from a study of cytomegalovirus exposure and HLA in healthy donors. For the study at large: Earlier results showed 90 million to 120 million unique TCR beta sequences derived from approximately 180 million T cells.

Concerning this clone: The germline gene is not matched at one end of the junction; a read error may be the cause.

Primers included in the PCR were 60 Vbeta and 13 Jbeta primers. The table came from immunoSEQ multiplex PCR; TCRdb's copy has only in-frame clones and leaves some out. This sample carries 100,000 to 150,000 clones, with 1.5% to 2% going to the ten biggest clones. Donors consisted of healthy bone marrow donors. Sequenced: PBMCs. This receptor was obtained from a woman aged 35 to 49 in good health and CMV-seropositive.

The CDR3 sequence is CASSLALAGHNEQFF. The CDR3 nucleotides read TGTGCTAGCAGCTTAGCACTAGCGGGCCACAATGAGCAGTTCTTC. This chain joins TRBV7-7 and TRBJ2-1, with 9 nucleotides matching TRBD2. The CDR3 loop spans 15 amino acids. The germline V gene encodes CDR1 SSHAT and CDR2 FNYEAQ (reference sequence).